Listed here are 24 T cell receptor beta chains from one sample, sequenced in a study of response to subunit inactivated influenza vaccine. Each CDR3 protein is one row after TCRdb ran MiXCR on the RT-PCR reads. The profile covers hundreds of thousands of distinct CDR3 sequences, with roughly 20% appearing a single time and roughly a tenth taken by the ten largest. The specimen was PBMCs from blood, collected less than 6 days after vaccination. The receptor set was obtained from a man over 45 who received an inactivated influenza vaccine.

This clonotype occurred a few times. The chain recombines TRBV10-3 with TRBJ2-6; D is unresolved. Trimming took 0 bases from V and 4 from J, leaving 10 bases between them. Germline CDR1 ENHRY, CDR2 SYGVKD. The CDR3 runs to 16 residues. CDR3 nucleotide sequence: TGTGCCATCAGTGAGTCGTACTACGGAGGGGCCAACGTCCTGACTTTC. Translating gives CAISESYYGGANVLTF.

V and J are TRBV15 and TRBJ1-5; TRBD1 matches at 7 bases. This CDR3 spans 15 amino acids. From germline, CDR1 is LNHNV and CDR2 YYDKDF (reference sequence). With 0 bases clipped from V and 6 bases from J, the junction kept 5 bases outside the gene matches. This chain's CDR3 is CATSRDQTGLQPQHF. CDR3 bases: TGTGCCACCAGCAGAGACCAGACAGGGCTTCAGCCCCAGCATTTT.

The chain joins TRBV7-9 to TRBJ2-7, with a weak D call TRBD2 (6 bases). The V gene's germline CDR1 is SEHNR and CDR2 FQNEAQ (reference sequence). V dropped 5 bases and J dropped 2 bases, with 13 bases sitting between them. The CDR3 sequence is 14 residues long. For the CDR3, the DNA is TGTGCCAGCAGCGGACGGGACTCAACCTACGAGCAGTACTTC. Residues: CASSGRDSTYEQYF.

The chain uses TRBV6-1 and TRBJ2-3; 14 bases map to TRBD2. Germline values: CDR1 MNHNS, CDR2 SASEGT. This CDR3 contains 16 residues. The junction had 3 bases not matched to a gene; V was cut back by 4 bases and J by 3 bases. CDR3 protein: CASSGGLAGETDTQYF. DNA of the CDR3: TGTGCCAGCAGTGGGGGACTAGCGGGAGAGACAGATACGCAGTATTTT.

This clonotype showed up just a few times. The chain recombines TRBV20-1 with TRBJ1-4; D possibly corresponds to TRBD1 (5 bases). The germline V gene encodes CDR1 DFQATT and CDR2 SNEGSKA (reference sequence). Trimming removed 0 bases from V and 4 bases from J, with 9 bases in between. The CDR3 sequence is 14 residues long. DNA of the CDR3: TGCAGTGCTAGAGATAGACAGATTAATGAAAAACTGTTTTTT. Protein: CSARDRQINEKLFF.

This clonotype was seen only a few times. V and J are TRBV5-1 and TRBJ2-1; tentatively, D is TRBD2 (6 bases). CDR1 and CDR2 (germline): SGHRS, YFSETQ. V shed 0 bases and J shed 0 bases, with 13 bases lying between them. The CDR3 has 17 amino acids. CDR3 sequence: CASSLEGSGLSYNEQFF. CDR3 nucleotides: TGCGCCAGCAGCTTGGAAGGCAGCGGGCTCTCCTACAATGAGCAGTTCTTC.

The genes are TRBV27 and TRBJ1-6; a possible D gene is TRBD1 (6 bases). There are 13 residues in the CDR3. The V and J ends lost 4 bases and 16 bases respectively, with 17 bases between them. Germline CDR1 MNHEY, CDR2 SMNVEV (reference sequence). This chain's CDR3 is CASSSLDRSPLHF. In DNA form, the CDR3 reads TGTGCCAGCAGTTCCTTGGACAGAAGCCCTCTCCACTTT.

The chain recombines TRBV20-1 with TRBJ1-2; the D is unclear. V was clipped by 2 bases and J by 7 bases, with 14 bases between them. Germline CDR1 is DFQATT and CDR2 is SNEGSKA (reference sequence). The CDR3 loop spans 13 amino acids. DNA for the CDR3: TGCAGTGCTAGACTTACCTTCATGGGTGGCTACACCTTC. This sequence encodes CSARLTFMGGYTF.

This clonotype has only a few counts. This chain's CDR3 is CAISVPSYANTGELFF. The DNA of the CDR3 is TGTGCCATCAGCGTTCCGAGCTACGCGAACACCGGGGAGCTGTTTTTT. The chain is built from TRBV10-3 and TRBJ2-2; D ambiguous. Germline V CDR1 and CDR2: ENHRY, SYGVKD. This CDR3 is 16 amino acids long. V lost 6 bases to trimming and J lost 0 bases, with 14 bases between them.

This clonotype was recorded a few times. The rearrangement joins TRBV20-1 to TRBJ2-1; D remains ambiguous. This CDR3 comprises 14 residues. The germline V gene has CDR1 DFQATT and CDR2 SNEGSKA (reference sequence). V gave up 7 bases and J gave up 0 bases, with 13 bases separating them. The DNA for the CDR3 is TGCAGTGGGACCGATGGGAACTCCTACAATGAGCAGTTCTTC. Protein: CSGTDGNSYNEQFF.

The chain links TRBV7-2 to TRBJ2-1; D ambiguous. V was cut by 4 bases and J by 8 bases, with 24 bases left in between. CDR3 size: 17 residues. Germline CDR1 reads SGHTA; CDR2 reads FQGNSA. CDR3 in DNA: TGTGCCAGCAGCTCCGGAGTGGGTCCAGCCCGGCATCATGAGCAGTTCTTC. The encoded protein is CASSSGVGPARHHEQFF.

This clonotype showed up just a few times. The CDR3 here is CASSQHDRAPQHF. Written as DNA, the CDR3 is TGTGCCAGCAGTCAACACGACAGGGCGCCCCAGCATTTT. The chain recombines TRBV6-2 or TRBV6-3 with TRBJ1-5; 7 bases are shared with TRBD1. Trimming at V came to 5 bases and at J to 9 bases, leaving 7 bases not matched to a gene. This CDR3 contains 13 residues. Germline values: CDR1 MNHEY, CDR2 SVGEGT.

The chain carries TRBV24-1 and TRBJ1-2; no clear D gene. V was clipped by 7 bases and J by 0 bases, with 8 bases between them. Germline V CDR1 and CDR2: KGHDR, SFDVKD. CDR3 length: 13 residues. The CDR3 region has the DNA TGTGCCACCAGCCAAGACGCTAACTATGGCTACACCTTC. It yields the protein CATSQDANYGYTF.

This clonotype was seen ten or more times. The J gene is TRBJ1-2, the V gene TRBV12-3 or TRBV12-4; a possible D gene is TRBD1 (5 bases). CDR3 length: 12 residues. The V gene lost 6 bases and the J gene lost 7 bases, with 12 bases spanning the gap. The CDR3 DNA sequence: TGTGCCAGCAGGATCGGGACCCGTGGCTACACCTTC. This sequence encodes CASRIGTRGYTF.

The J gene is TRBJ1-1, the V gene TRBV7-9, with D unclear. Per the germline V gene, CDR1 is SEHNR and CDR2 is FQNEAQ (reference sequence). Trimming stripped 5 bases from V and 0 bases from J, with 16 bases between. The CDR3 is 16 amino acids. CDR3 DNA: TGTGCCAGCAGCCACGGAAGCCTCGCGGTGAACACTGAAGCTTTCTTT. Protein sequence: CASSHGSLAVNTEAFF.

The rearrangement uses TRBV19 and TRBJ2-7; TRBD1 agrees at 9 bases. The CDR3 length is 14 residues. CDR1 and CDR2 from the germline V gene are LNHDA and SQIVND (reference sequence). With 3 bases clipped from V and 4 bases from J, the junction kept 4 bases outside the gene matches. The CDR3 region has the DNA TGTGCCAGTAGTATCCGGGACAGGGTTTACGAGCAGTACTTC. This codes for CASSIRDRVYEQYF. The full variable domain, completed using reference TRBV19 and TRBJ2-7, is DGGITQSPKYLFRKEGQNVTLSCEQNLNHDAMYWYRQDPGQGLRLIYYSQIVNDFQKGDIAEGYSVSREKKESFPLTVTSAQKNPTAFYLCASSIRDRVYEQYFGPGTRLTVT.

The chain couples TRBV4-2 to TRBJ2-1, with D perhaps matching TRBD1 or TRBD2 (5 bases each). V lost 0 bases to trimming and J lost 3 bases, with 15 bases between them. CDR3 length: 17 residues. Germline loops: CDR1 LGHNA, CDR2 YNFKEQ. The CDR3 loop reads CASSQDLIGAYYNEQFF. The CDR3 bases are TGTGCCAGCAGCCAAGATCTCATCGGGGCCTACTACAATGAGCAGTTCTTC.

In nucleotides, the CDR3 is TGTGCCAGCAGCTTGGTCTCAGGAGCGAACACCGGGGAGCTGTTTTTT. Its protein is CASSLVSGANTGELFF. V usage is TRBV5-5 and J usage is TRBJ2-2; D is unclear. The CDR3 is 16 residues long. V was pared by 0 bases and J by 0 bases, with 9 bases between. CDR1 and CDR2 (germline): SGHKS, YYEKEE (reference sequence).

This clonotype has just a few counts. The chain joins TRBV20-1 to TRBJ2-5; 14 bases agree with TRBD2. After removal of 6 bases from V and 5 bases from J, the junction contained 5 bases not matched to a gene. CDR1 and CDR2 (germline): DFQATT, SNEGSKA (reference sequence). This CDR3 has 14 residues. The CDR3: CSATTSGRAETQYF. CDR3 nucleotides: TGCAGTGCAACGACTAGCGGGAGGGCGGAGACCCAGTACTTC.

The chain joins TRBV7-8 to TRBJ2-7; the D gene is possibly TRBD2 (6 bases). CDR1 is SGHVS, CDR2 FQNEAQ, per germline. Trimming removed 4 bases at V and 5 bases at J, with 12 bases between. CDR3 length: 13 residues. CDR3 DNA sequence: TGTGCCAGCAGCTCCGGGGAGGTCCACGAGCAGTACTTC. This translates into CASSSGEVHEQYF.

This clonotype was seen more than once but under ten times. This chain joins TRBV10-3 and TRBJ2-4; 9 bases are shared with TRBD2. The CDR3 is 17 amino acids. V dropped 3 bases and J dropped 3; count of bases not matched to a gene: 9. The germline gives CDR1 ENHRY, CDR2 SYGVKD. CDR3 sequence (DNA): TGTGCCATCAGTGAAGGCGGGAGGGGCTTTGGCAAAAACATTCAGTACTTC. The encoded protein is CAISEGGRGFGKNIQYF.

Note on this clonotype: This is likely a read error, given that the CDR3 carries no conserved phenylalanine or tryptophan at its end. The chain is built from TRBV7-3 and TRBJ2-7, with a possible D match to TRBD2 (5 bases). Per the germline V gene, CDR1 is SGHTA and CDR2 is FQGTGA. CDR3 size: 14 residues. Deletions cut 5 bases from V and 2 bases from J, with 13 bases between. CDR3 sequence (DNA): TGTGCCAGCAGCCCCCGGGGAAGCACCTACGAGCAGTACATC. Translated: CASSPRGSTYEQYI.

On this clonotype itself: This may be a read error, as it is one base from a much larger clone. This rearrangement joins TRBV7-2 to TRBJ2-5; D uncertain. The germline V gene encodes CDR1 SGHTA and CDR2 FQGNSA. The CDR3 loop spans 13 amino acids. The V end lost 2 bases, the J end lost 5 bases, and 9 bases lay between the germline ends. CDR3: CASSLMGAETQYF. The CDR3 DNA is TGTGCCAGCAGCTTAATGGGTGCGGAGACCCAGTACTTC.

The chain links TRBV11-2 to TRBJ2-2; possible D gene TRBD2, 5 bases. Germline V gene data show CDR1 as SGHAT and CDR2 as FQNNGV. CDR3 size: 14 residues. Deletions cut 2 bases from V and 6 bases from J, with 10 bases between. CDR3 coding DNA: TGTGCCAGCAGCTTACACTGGACTGCCGGGGAGCTGTTTTTT. Encoded protein: CASSLHWTAGELFF.